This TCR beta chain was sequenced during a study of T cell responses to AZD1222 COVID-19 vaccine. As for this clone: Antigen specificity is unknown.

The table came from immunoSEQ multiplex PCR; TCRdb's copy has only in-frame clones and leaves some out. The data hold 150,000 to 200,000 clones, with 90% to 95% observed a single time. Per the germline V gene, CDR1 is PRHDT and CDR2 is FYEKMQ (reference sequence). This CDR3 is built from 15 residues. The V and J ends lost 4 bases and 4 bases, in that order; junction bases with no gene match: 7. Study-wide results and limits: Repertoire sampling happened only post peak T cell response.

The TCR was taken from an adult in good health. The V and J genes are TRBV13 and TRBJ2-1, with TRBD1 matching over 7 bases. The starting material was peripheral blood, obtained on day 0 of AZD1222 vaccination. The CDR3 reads CASSSGPGGYNEQFF. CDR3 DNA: TGTGCCAGCAGCTCCGGGCCAGGGGGATACAATGAGCAGTTCTTC.